Given below is one TCR beta chain in context. V was clipped by 5 bases and J by 5 bases; unmatched bases: 6. In germline, CDR1 is MDHEN, CDR2 SYDVKM. The CDR3 totals 14 residues. These data originate in a study of sequential checkpoint blockade in melanoma. The treatment here: randomized to nivolumab then ipilimumab (arm A) or the reverse (arm B). Here immunoSEQ multiplex PCR was the method, and the copy in TCRdb shows in-frame clones only, minus some. The table includes about 25,000 clones, 70% to 80% detected once. This TCR was recovered from a human donor with melanoma. The chain links TRBV28 to TRBJ1-2, with 9 bases identical to TRBD1. This specimen consisted of CD8+ T cells sorted from blood (inferred from file names), obtained from a patient given nivolumab and ipilimumab in sequence. CDR3 amino acids: CASSPGTGPYGYTF. For the CDR3, the DNA is TGTGCCAGCAGTCCGGGGACAGGGCCGTATGGCTACACCTTC.